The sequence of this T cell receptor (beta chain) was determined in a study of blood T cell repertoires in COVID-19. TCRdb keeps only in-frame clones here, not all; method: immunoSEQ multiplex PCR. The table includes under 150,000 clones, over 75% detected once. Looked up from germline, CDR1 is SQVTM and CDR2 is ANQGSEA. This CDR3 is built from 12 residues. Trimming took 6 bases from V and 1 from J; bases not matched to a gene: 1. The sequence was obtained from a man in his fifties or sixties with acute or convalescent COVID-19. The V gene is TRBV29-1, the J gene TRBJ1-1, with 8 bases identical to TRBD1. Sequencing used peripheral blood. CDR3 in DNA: TGCAGCGTAGGACAGGGGAACACTGAAGCTTTCTTT. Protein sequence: CSVGQGNTEAFF.